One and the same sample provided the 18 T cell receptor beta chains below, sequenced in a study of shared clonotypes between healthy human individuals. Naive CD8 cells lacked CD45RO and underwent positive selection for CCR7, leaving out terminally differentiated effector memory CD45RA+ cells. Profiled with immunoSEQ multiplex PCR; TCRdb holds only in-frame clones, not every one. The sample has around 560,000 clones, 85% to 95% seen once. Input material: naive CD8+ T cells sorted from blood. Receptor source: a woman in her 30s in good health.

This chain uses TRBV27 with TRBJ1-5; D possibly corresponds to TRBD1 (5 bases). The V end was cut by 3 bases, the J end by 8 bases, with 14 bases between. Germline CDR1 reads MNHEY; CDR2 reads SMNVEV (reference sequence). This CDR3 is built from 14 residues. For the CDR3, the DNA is TGTGCCAGCAGTTTCTTGGGGGGGGTTGAGCCCCAGCATTTT. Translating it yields CASSFLGGVEPQHF.

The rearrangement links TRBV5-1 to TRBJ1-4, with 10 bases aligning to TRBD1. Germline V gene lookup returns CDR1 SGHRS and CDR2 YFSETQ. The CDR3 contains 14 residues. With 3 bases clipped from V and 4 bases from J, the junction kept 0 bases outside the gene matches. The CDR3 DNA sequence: TGCGCCAGCAGCTGGACAGGGGGTAATGAAAAACTGTTTTTT. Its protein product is CASSWTGGNEKLFF.

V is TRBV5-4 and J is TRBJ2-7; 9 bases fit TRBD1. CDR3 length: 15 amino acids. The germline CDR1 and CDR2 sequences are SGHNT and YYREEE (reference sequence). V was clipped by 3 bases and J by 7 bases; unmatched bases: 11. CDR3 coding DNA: TGTGCCAGCAGCTGGGGACAGGGTGAATTAAGAGAGCAGTACTTC. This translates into CASSWGQGELREQYF.

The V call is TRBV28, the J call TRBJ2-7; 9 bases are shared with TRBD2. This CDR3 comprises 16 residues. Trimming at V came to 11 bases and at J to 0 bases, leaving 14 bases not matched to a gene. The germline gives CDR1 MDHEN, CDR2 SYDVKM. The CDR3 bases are TGTGCCTCAGGGCTAGCGGGACCAATCTTCTCCTACGAGCAGTACTTC. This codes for CASGLAGPIFSYEQYF.

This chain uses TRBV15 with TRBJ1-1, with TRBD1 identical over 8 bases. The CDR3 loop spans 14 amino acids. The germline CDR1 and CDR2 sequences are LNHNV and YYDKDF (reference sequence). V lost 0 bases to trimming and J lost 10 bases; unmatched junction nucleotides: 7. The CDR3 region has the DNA TGTGCCACCAGCAGAGACGCAGGGGGCTTGGTAGCTTTCTTT. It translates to CATSRDAGGLVAFF.

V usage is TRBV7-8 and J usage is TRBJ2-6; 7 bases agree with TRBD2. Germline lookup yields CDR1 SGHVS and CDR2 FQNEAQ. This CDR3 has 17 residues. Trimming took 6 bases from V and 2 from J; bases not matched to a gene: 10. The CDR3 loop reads CASSSSGKLTGANVLTF. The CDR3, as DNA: TGTGCCAGCAGTTCGAGCGGGAAGCTTACTGGGGCCAACGTCCTGACTTTC.

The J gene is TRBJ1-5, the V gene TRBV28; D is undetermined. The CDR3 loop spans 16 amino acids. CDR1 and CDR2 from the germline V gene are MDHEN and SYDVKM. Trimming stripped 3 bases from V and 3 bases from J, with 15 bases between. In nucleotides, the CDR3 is TGTGCCAGCAGTTTTCTGAATGGGCAGTTCAATCAGCCCCAGCATTTT. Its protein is CASSFLNGQFNQPQHF.

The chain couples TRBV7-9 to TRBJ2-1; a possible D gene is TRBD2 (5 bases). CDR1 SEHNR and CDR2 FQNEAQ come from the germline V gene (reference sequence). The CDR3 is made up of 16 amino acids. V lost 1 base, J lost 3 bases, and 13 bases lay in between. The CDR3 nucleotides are TGTGCCAGCAGCTTAGAGTGGAGGCACCACTACAATGAGCAGTTCTTC. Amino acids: CASSLEWRHHYNEQFF.

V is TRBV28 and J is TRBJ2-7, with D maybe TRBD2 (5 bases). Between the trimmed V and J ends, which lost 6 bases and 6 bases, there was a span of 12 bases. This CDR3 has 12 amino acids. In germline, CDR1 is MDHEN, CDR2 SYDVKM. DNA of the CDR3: TGTGCCAGCAGCTGGGGAGCCGTCGAGCAGTACTTC. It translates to CASSWGAVEQYF.

The CDR3 here is CASSHRGQLPYEQYF. For the CDR3, the DNA is TGTGCCAGTAGCCACCGAGGACAGTTACCTTACGAGCAGTACTTC. The chain uses TRBV19 and TRBJ2-7, with a tentative D call TRBD1 (6 bases). Trimming took off 6 bases at V and 4 bases at J, with 19 bases between the two ends. This CDR3 spans 15 amino acids. Per the germline V gene, CDR1 is LNHDA and CDR2 is SQIVND (reference sequence). The complete variable domain, with remaining parts taken from reference TRBV19 and TRBJ2-7, reads DGGITQSPKYLFRKEGQNVTLSCEQNLNHDAMYWYRQDPGQGLRLIYYSQIVNDFQKGDIAEGYSVSREKKESFPLTVTSAQKNPTAFYLCASSHRGQLPYEQYFGPGTRLTVT.

CDR3 DNA: TGTGCCATCAGCCGCAGGGGGAGAAGCACAGATACGCAGTATTTT. Translating it yields CAISRRGRSTDTQYF. This chain joins TRBV10-3 and TRBJ2-3, with TRBD1 identical over 7 bases. The CDR3 runs to 15 residues. Germline assignment: CDR1 ENHRY and CDR2 SYGVKD. The V gene end was trimmed by 6 bases and the J gene end by 0 bases; junction bases not matched to a gene: 6.

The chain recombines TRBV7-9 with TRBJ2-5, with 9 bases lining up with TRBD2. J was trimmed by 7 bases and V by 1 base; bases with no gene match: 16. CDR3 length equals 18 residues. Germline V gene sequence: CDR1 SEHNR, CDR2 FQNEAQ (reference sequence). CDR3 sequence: CASSLGHRLAEEGVTQYF. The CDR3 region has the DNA TGTGCCAGCAGCTTAGGCCACAGACTAGCGGAGGAGGGGGTGACCCAGTACTTC.

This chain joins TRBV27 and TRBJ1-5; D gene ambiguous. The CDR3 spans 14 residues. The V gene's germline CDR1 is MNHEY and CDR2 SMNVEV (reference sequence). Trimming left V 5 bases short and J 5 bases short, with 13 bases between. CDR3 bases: TGTGCCAGCAGTCGAGAACAGAAGTATCAGCCCCAGCATTTT. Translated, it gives CASSREQKYQPQHF.

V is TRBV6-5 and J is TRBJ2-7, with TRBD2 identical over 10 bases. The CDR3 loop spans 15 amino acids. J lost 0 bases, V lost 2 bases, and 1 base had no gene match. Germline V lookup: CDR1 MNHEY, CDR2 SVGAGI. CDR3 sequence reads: CASSYTSGNSYEQYF. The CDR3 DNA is TGTGCCAGCAGTTACACTAGCGGGAACTCCTACGAGCAGTACTTC.

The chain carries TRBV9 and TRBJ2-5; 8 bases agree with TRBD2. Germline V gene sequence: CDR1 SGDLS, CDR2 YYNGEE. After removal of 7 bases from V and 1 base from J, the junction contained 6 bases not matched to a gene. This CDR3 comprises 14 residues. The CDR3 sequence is CASARSGSQETQYF. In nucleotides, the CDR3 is TGTGCCAGCGCCAGGAGCGGGAGCCAAGAGACCCAGTACTTC.

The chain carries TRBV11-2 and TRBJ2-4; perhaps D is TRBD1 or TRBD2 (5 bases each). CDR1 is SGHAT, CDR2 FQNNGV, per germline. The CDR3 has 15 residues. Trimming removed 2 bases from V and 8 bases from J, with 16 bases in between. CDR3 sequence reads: CASSLFLGARDIQYF. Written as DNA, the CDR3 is TGTGCCAGCAGCTTATTTTTAGGGGCGCGGGACATTCAGTACTTC.

CDR3 region: CASSLAGGSYEQYF. For the CDR3, the DNA is TGCGCCAGCAGCTTGGCGGGCGGATCCTACGAGCAGTACTTC. V usage is TRBV5-1 and J usage is TRBJ2-5; D unresolved. The J call is doubtful: the DNA matches TRBJ2-7 better. Germline V gene lookup returns CDR1 SGHRS and CDR2 YFSETQ. This CDR3 is 14 amino acids long.

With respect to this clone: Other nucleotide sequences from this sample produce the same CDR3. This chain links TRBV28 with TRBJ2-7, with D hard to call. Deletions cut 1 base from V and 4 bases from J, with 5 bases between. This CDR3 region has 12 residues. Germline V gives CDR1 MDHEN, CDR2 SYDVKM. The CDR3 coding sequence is TGTGCCAGCAGTTTATTTGGGTACGAGCAGTACTTC. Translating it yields CASSLFGYEQYF. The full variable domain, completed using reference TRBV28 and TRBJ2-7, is DVKVTQSSRYLVKRTGEKVFLECVQDMDHENMFWYRQDPGLGLRLIYFSYDVKMKEKGDIPEGYSVSREKKERFSLILESASTNQTSMYLCASSLFGYEQYFGPGTRLTVT.